This T cell receptor beta chain was identified during a study of blood T cells in healthy people across ages. The wider study: Template switching captured about one barcoded beta molecule per two T cells.

The sample, about 9.2 milliliters of peripheral blood, was drawn from each donor. Total RNA extracted from each sample amounted to at least 5.5 micrograms. This clonotype was observed a handful of times. Antigen specificity is unknown. This may be a read error, as it is one base from a much larger clone. Next came a second PCR, run for roughly 6 to 11 cycles, which used a sample-barcoded 5' primer along with a J-beta primer mix. TCRdb re-called the 5' RACE reads with MiXCR, one entry per CDR3 protein. Here the sample spans about 1,800,000 distinct CDR3 sequences, 28% being singletons. Study-level points and caveats: Fewer expanded clones and more diversity marked long-lived versus aged donors.

There are 13 residues in the CDR3. The V end was cut by 6 bases, the J end by 4 bases, with 11 bases between. J is TRBJ2-3 and V is TRBV12-3 or TRBV12-4; tentative D call: TRBD1 (6 bases). This sequence originates from a woman aged 30 to 39 in good health. Material: blood. CDR3 region: CASRRAGADTQYF. CDR3 sequence (DNA): TGTGCCAGCAGACGGGCAGGGGCAGATACGCAGTATTTT.